The clone carrying this T cell receptor beta chain was found a few times. Its antigen is undetermined. TCRdb analysed the RT-PCR reads with MiXCR anew, one entry per CDR3 protein. The sample yields under 750,000 distinct CDR3 sequences, over 9.5% seen once. The V gene lost 0 bases and the J gene lost 2 bases, with 9 bases spanning the gap. This CDR3 is built from 15 residues. Germline CDR1 SGHAT, CDR2 FQNNGV. The sample comes from a study of response to subunit inactivated influenza vaccine. Study-level findings and limits: The authors proposed limited new T cell recruitment per seasonal influenza vaccination.

This receptor was taken from a man aged 50-60 years who received an inactivated influenza vaccine. The V call is TRBV11-2, the J call TRBJ2-3; a weak D match, TRBD2 (5 bases). Sequences were derived from PBMCs from blood, sampled on the day of vaccination. CDR3 amino acids: CASSLEARVTDTQYF. CDR3 DNA sequence: TGTGCCAGCAGCTTAGAGGCGCGGGTCACAGATACGCAGTATTTT.